Reported below is one T cell receptor (beta chain). Its antigen is undetermined. J was trimmed by 1 base and V by 0 bases; bases with no gene match: 12. The germline CDR1 and CDR2 sequences are DFQATT and SNEGSKA (reference sequence). This CDR3 has 18 amino acids. The data were taken from a study of response to subunit inactivated influenza vaccine. Study-wide points: The authors offered the suggestion that each seasonal influenza vaccination recruits few new T cells.

TCRdb re-analysed the RT-PCR reads in MiXCR, keeping a single row per CDR3 protein. The table has some 800,000 distinct CDR3 sequences, 20% to 25% seen once; the top ten hold about a tenth. This sample comprised PBMCs from blood, obtained about 5 days after vaccination. The V and J genes are TRBV20-1 and TRBJ1-1; 9 bases are a match to TRBD1. This sequence was found in a man aged 50-60 years who received an inactivated influenza vaccine. The CDR3, as DNA: TGCAGTGCTAGAGACGGGACAGGGATTTCGTCTAGGAACACTGAAGCTTTCTTT. Encoded protein: CSARDGTGISSRNTEAFF.